The sequence of this T cell receptor (beta chain) was determined in a study of T-cell memory formation after mild COVID-19. Study information: Largely, TCR clusters stayed within a single donor.

One entry per CDR3 protein results from TCRdb running MiXCR on the 5' RACE reads. This sample yields 450,000 or so distinct CDR3 sequences, of which approximately 23% are seen a single time; roughly an eighth belongs to the top ten. There are a few counts of this clonotype. Its antigen is unknown. Findings and limits, study-wide: Specificity for SARS-CoV-2 was not confirmed among the second-wave clones peaking on day 37. CD4+ contracting clones were found mainly in CM and EM, and CD8+ ones in EMRA.

V was pared by 4 bases and J by 6 bases, with 8 bases of the junction left unmatched. Germline V gives CDR1 SQVTM, CDR2 ANQGSEA. This CDR3 spans 14 amino acids. The receptor was derived from an adult woman who had mild COVID-19 (a few samples of this study predate the infection). Cell type and time point are not known. The rearrangement joins TRBV29-1 to TRBJ2-1; 8 nucleotides align to TRBD2. What was sequenced was PBMCs or a T cell subset sorted from them (not recorded which). CDR3 residues: CSVVGAGVVNEQFF. The CDR3 DNA follows: TGCAGCGTTGTTGGAGCGGGGGTTGTCAATGAGCAGTTCTTC.